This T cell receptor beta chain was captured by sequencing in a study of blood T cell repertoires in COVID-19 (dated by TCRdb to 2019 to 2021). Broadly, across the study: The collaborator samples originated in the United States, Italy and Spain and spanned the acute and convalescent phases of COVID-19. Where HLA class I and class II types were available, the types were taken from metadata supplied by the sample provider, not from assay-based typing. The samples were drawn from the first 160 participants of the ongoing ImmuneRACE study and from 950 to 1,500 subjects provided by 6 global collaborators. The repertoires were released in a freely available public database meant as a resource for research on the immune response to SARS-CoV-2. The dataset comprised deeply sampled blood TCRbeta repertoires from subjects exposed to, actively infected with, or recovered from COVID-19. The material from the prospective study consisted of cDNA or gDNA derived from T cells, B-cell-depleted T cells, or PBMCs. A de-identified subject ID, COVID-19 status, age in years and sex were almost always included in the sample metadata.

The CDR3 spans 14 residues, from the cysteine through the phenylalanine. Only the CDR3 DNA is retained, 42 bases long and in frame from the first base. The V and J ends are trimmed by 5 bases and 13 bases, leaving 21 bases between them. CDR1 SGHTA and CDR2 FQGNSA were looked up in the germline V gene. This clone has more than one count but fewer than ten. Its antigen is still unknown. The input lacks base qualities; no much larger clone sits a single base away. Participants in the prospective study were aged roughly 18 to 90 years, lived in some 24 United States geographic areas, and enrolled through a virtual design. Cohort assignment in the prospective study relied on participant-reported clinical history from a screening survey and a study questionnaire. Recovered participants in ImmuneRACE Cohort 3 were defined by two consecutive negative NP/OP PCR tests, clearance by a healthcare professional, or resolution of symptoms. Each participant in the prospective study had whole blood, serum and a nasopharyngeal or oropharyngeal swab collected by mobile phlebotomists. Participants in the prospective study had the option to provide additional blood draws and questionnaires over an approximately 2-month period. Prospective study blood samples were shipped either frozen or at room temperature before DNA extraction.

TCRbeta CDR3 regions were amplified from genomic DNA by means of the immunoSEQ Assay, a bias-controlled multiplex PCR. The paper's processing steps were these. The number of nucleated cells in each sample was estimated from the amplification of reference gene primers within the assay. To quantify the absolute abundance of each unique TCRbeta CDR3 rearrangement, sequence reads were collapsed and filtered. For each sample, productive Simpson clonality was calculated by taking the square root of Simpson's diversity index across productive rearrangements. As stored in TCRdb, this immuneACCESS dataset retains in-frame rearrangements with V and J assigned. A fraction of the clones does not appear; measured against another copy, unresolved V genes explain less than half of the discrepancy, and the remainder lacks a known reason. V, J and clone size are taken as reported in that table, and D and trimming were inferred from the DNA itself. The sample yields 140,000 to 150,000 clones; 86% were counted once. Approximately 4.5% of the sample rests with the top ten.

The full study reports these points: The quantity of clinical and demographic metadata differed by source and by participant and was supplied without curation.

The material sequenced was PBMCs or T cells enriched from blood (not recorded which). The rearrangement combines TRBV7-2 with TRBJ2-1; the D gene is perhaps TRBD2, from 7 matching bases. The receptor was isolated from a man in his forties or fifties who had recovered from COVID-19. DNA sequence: TGTGCCAGCAGCACAAAGGGGGGGGAGAGGGCTCAGTTCTTC. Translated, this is CASSTKGGERAQFF.